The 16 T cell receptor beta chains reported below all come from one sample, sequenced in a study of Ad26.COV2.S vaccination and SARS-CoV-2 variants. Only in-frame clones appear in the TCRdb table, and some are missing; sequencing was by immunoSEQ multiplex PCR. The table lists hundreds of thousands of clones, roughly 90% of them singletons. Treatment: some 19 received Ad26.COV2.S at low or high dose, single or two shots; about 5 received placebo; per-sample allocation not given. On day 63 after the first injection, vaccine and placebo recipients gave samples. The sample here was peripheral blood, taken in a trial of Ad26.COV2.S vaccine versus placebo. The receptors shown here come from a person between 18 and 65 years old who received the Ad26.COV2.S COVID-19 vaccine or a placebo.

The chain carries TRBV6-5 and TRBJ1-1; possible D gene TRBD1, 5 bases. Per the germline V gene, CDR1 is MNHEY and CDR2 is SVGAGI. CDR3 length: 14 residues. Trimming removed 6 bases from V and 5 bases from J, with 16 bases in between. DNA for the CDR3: TGTGCCAGCAGACCAAGGAGGGGAGATACTGAAGCTTTCTTT. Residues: CASRPRRGDTEAFF.

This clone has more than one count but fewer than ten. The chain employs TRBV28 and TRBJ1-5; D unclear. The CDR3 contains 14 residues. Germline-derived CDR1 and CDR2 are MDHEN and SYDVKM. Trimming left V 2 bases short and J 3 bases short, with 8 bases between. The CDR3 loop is CASSLAGYNQPQHF. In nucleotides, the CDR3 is TGTGCCAGCAGTTTAGCGGGCTACAATCAGCCCCAGCATTTT. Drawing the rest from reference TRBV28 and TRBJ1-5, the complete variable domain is DVKVTQSSRYLVKRTGEKVFLECVQDMDHENMFWYRQDPGLGLRLIYFSYDVKMKEKGDIPEGYSVSREKKERFSLILESASTNQTSMYLCASSLAGYNQPQHFGDGTRLSIL.

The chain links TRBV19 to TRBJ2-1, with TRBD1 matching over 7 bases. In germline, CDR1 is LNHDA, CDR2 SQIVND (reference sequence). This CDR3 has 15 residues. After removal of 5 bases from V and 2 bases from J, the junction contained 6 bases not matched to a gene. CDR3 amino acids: CASSEYRGAYNEQFF. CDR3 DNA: TGTGCCAGTAGTGAATACAGGGGCGCCTACAATGAGCAGTTCTTC.

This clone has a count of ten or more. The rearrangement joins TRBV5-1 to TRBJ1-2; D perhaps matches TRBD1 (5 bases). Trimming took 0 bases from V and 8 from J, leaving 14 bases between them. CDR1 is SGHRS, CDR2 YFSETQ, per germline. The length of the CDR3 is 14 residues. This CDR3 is CASSLATGERGYTF. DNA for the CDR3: TGCGCCAGCAGCTTGGCCACGGGGGAGAGGGGCTACACCTTC.

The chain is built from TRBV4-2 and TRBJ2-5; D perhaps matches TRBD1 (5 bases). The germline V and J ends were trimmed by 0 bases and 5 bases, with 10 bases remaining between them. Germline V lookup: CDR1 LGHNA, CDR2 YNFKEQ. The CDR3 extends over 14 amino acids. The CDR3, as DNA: TGTGCCAGCAGCCAAGAGGGCAGGGCGGAGACCCAGTACTTC. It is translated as CASSQEGRAETQYF.

The CDR3: CAISAGTSNNEQFF. CDR3 DNA: TGTGCCATCAGTGCCGGGACCTCAAACAATGAGCAGTTCTTC. The V and J genes are TRBV10-3 and TRBJ2-1; D may match TRBD1 or TRBD2 (5 bases each). The V gene's germline CDR1 is ENHRY and CDR2 SYGVKD. The CDR3 runs to 14 residues. Trimming left V 4 bases short and J 5 bases short, with 12 bases between.

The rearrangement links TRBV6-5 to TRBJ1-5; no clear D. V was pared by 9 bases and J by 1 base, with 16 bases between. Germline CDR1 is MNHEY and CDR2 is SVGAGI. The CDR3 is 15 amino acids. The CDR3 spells CASTQAVGSNQPQHF. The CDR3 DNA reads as TGTGCCAGTACTCAGGCGGTTGGAAGCAATCAGCCCCAGCATTTT.

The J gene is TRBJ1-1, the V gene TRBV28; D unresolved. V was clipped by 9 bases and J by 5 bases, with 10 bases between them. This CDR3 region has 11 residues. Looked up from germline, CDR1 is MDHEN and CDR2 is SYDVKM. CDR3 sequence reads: CASLGRTEAFF. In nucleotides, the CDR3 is TGTGCCAGTCTCGGGCGGACTGAAGCTTTCTTT. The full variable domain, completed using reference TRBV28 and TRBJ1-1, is DVKVTQSSRYLVKRTGEKVFLECVQDMDHENMFWYRQDPGLGLRLIYFSYDVKMKEKGDIPEGYSVSREKKERFSLILESASTNQTSMYLCASLGRTEAFFGQGTRLTVV.

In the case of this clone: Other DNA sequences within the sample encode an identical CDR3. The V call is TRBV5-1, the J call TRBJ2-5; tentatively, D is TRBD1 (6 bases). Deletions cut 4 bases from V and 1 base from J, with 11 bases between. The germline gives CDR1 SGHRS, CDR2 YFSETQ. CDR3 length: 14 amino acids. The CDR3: CASSPGQSQETQYF. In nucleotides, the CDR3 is TGCGCCAGCAGCCCCGGACAGTCCCAAGAGACCCAGTACTTC.

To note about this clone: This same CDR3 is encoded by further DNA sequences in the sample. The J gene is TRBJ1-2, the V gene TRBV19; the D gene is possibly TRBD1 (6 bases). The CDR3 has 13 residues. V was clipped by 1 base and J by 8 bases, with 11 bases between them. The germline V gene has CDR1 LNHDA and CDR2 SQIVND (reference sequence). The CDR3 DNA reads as TGTGCCAGTAGTATAGGCAGGGGAGGAGGCTACACCTTC. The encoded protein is CASSIGRGGGYTF.

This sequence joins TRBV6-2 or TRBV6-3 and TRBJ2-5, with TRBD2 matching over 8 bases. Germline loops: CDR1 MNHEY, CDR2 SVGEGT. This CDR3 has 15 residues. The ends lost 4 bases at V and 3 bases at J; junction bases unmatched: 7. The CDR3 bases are TGTGCCAGCAGTTCCGCGGGAGCGGGGGAAGAGACCCAGTACTTC. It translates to CASSSAGAGEETQYF.

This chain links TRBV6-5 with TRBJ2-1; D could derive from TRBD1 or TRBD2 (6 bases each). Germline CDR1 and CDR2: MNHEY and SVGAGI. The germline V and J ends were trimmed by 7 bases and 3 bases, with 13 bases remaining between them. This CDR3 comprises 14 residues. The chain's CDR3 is CASIADRFYNEQFF. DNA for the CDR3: TGTGCCAGCATAGCGGACAGATTCTACAATGAGCAGTTCTTC.

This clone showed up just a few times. CDR3 amino acids: CASSVTGAVNTEAFF. The CDR3 nucleotides are TGTGCCAGCAGTGTGACGGGGGCGGTGAACACTGAAGCTTTCTTT. The chain combines TRBV2 with TRBJ1-1, with D maybe TRBD1 (6 bases). CDR1 and CDR2 from the germline V gene are SNHLY and FYNNEI. V gave up 4 bases and J gave up 0 bases, with 12 bases separating them. The CDR3 covers 15 residues.

The CDR3 loop reads CASSARDVSSYEQYF. The CDR3 DNA is TGTGCCAGCAGCGCGAGGGACGTCAGCTCCTACGAGCAGTACTTC. This rearrangement joins TRBV7-9 to TRBJ2-7, with D perhaps matching TRBD1 or TRBD2 (5 bases each). This CDR3 is 15 amino acids long. Trimming cost V 5 bases and J 0 bases, with 14 bases left between them. Germline CDR1 reads SEHNR; CDR2 reads FQNEAQ (reference sequence).

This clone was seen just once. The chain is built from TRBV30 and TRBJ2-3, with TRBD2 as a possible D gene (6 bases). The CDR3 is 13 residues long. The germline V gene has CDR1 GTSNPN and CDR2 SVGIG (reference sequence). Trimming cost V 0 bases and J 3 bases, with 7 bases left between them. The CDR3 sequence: CAWSVLATDTQYF. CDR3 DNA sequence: TGTGCCTGGAGTGTTCTAGCGACAGATACGCAGTATTTT.

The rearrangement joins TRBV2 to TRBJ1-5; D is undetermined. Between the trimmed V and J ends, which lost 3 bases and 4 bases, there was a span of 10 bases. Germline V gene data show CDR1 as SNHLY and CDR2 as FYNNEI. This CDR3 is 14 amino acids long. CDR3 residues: CASSELFWNQPQHF. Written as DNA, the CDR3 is TGTGCCAGCAGTGAGCTTTTCTGGAATCAGCCCCAGCATTTT.